The rows below give T cell receptor beta chains drawn from one sample of a study of T cell responses to AZD1222 COVID-19 vaccine. Some clones are missing from TCRdb's copy, which holds only in-frame ones; the method was immunoSEQ multiplex PCR. The top ten hold around 4.9% of the sample, which has tens of thousands of clones, 70% to 90% seen once. This sample comprised peripheral blood, obtained on day 0 of AZD1222 vaccination. The receptors come from an adult in good health. Both conserved end residues are trimmed from each CDR3. The order of the fields is CDR3 protein, V gene.

cdr3_aa: ASSELEGASSEKLF
v_call: TRBV2

cdr3_aa: ASSLRGRAGRTQY
v_call: TRBV7-2

cdr3_aa: ASLPARGDTEAF
v_call: TRBV7-9

cdr3_aa: ASSWDSSNQPQH
v_call: TRBV6-6

cdr3_aa: ASSYSIRADTQY
v_call: TRBV6-5

cdr3_aa: ASSPGPNTEAF
v_call: TRBV11-2

cdr3_aa: ASSQPNRGGYGYT
v_call: TRBV3-1/TRBV3-2

cdr3_aa: ASNHREFGELF
v_call: TRBV6-5

cdr3_aa: ASSHPRSSNQPQH
v_call: TRBV19

cdr3_aa: ASSPSPGSRYEQY
v_call: TRBV9

cdr3_aa: ASSWTSGSNEQF
v_call: TRBV5-1

cdr3_aa: ASSHGLAGNTGELF
v_call: TRBV7-9

cdr3_aa: ASRTFSEAF
v_call: TRBV2

cdr3_aa: ASSFIPQGPYFGYT
v_call: TRBV7-9

cdr3_aa: ATRDNSNQPQH
v_call: TRBV19

cdr3_aa: ASSDRGLASTEQF
v_call: TRBV6-4

cdr3_aa: ASSLAGGRTDTQY
v_call: TRBV5-4

cdr3_aa: ASSEGNTIY
v_call: TRBV10-1

cdr3_aa: ASSLRAAYEQY
v_call: TRBV5-1

cdr3_aa: ASKERQGGNQPQH
v_call: TRBV19

cdr3_aa: ASAPPGQAEKLF
v_call: TRBV2

cdr3_aa: ASSGFHEQF
v_call: TRBV2

cdr3_aa: ASSSGQGSEAF
v_call: TRBV7-9

cdr3_aa: ASSPGPYGYT
v_call: TRBV6-5

cdr3_aa: ASRKGTGLNTGELF
v_call: TRBV10-2

cdr3_aa: ASSPREGARSYNEQF
v_call: TRBV9

cdr3_aa: ASSSGLVYEQY
v_call: TRBV11-2

cdr3_aa: ASSEARNTEAF
v_call: TRBV6-1

cdr3_aa: ASSESAGSTEAF
v_call: TRBV10-1

cdr3_aa: ASSYSTGTPEGEQY
v_call: TRBV6-5

cdr3_aa: ASSLFEGVNSPLH
v_call: TRBV5-4

cdr3_aa: ASSSGGTGEKLF
v_call: TRBV19

cdr3_aa: ASSKDRTGWSYEQY
v_call: TRBV21-1

cdr3_aa: ASREKRGRNSPLH
v_call: TRBV21-1

cdr3_aa: ASSWRMGNTGELF
v_call: TRBV5-6

cdr3_aa: ASSLEVGVFSYEQY
v_call: TRBV5-6

cdr3_aa: ASSNRDSSGYT
v_call: TRBV5-4

cdr3_aa: ATRKTRDGGYEQY
v_call: TRBV19

cdr3_aa: SGSVGATNEKLF
v_call: TRBV29-1

cdr3_aa: ASSSTPGGTEAF
v_call: TRBV5-1

cdr3_aa: ASSQDRGAGYT
v_call: TRBV3-1/TRBV3-2

cdr3_aa: ASSEPPGRSSGNTIY
v_call: TRBV6-1